The next 5 T cell receptor beta chains were all read from a single sample in a study of blood T cell repertoires in COVID-19 (dated by TCRdb to the early 2020s). Library preparation employed the immunoSEQ multiplex PCR assay. The clones in this table, taken by TCRdb from immuneACCESS, are in-frame only. Not every clone is retained; where verified, under half of the shortfall comes from an unresolved V gene, and the cause of the rest is unknown. The sample includes 200,000 to 300,000 clones, with roughly nine tenths observed a single time. The top ten clonotypes cover about 2.7% of the sample. Sequencing used PBMCs or T cells enriched from blood (not recorded which). These TCRs come from a woman between 18 and 29 years old who had recovered from COVID-19.

This clone was seen a few times. CDR3 region: CSVGQGGNTEAFF. CDR3 coding DNA: TGCAGCGTTGGTCAGGGAGGGAACACTGAAGCTTTCTTT. This chain joins TRBV29-1 and TRBJ1-1, with D maybe TRBD1 (5 bases). V was trimmed by 4 bases and J by 1 base, leaving 10 bases between them. CDR3 length: 13 amino acids. Germline loops: CDR1 SQVTM, CDR2 ANQGSEA.

The table lists this clone with a count of one. The chain links TRBV4-3 to TRBJ1-1; TRBD1 matches 9 bases. The CDR3 contains 15 residues. CDR1 LGHNA and CDR2 YSLEER come from the germline V gene. Losses at the gene ends were 0 bases for V and 7 bases for J; bases not matched to a gene: 6. The CDR3, as DNA: TGCGCCAGCAGCCAAGATATGTCGACAGGGGGTGAAGCTTTCTTT. It specifies CASSQDMSTGGEAFF.

The chain employs TRBV10-3 and TRBJ2-7; D perhaps matches TRBD2 (6 bases). Per the germline V gene, CDR1 is ENHRY and CDR2 is SYGVKD. V gave up 2 bases and J gave up 3 bases, with 20 bases separating them. The CDR3 loop spans 17 amino acids. The CDR3 DNA reads as TGTGCCATCAGTGAGGCATGGGAGGTCCCGGTAAGCTACGAGCAGTACTTC. This translates into CAISEAWEVPVSYEQYF.

The V call is TRBV4-3, the J call TRBJ1-4; perhaps TRBD1 as D (5 bases). Trimming took 0 bases from V and 6 from J, leaving 14 bases between them. Germline lookup yields CDR1 LGHNA and CDR2 YSLEER. CDR3 length: 16 amino acids. The CDR3 loop is CASSQDAGGTDEKLFF. CDR3 in DNA: TGCGCCAGCAGCCAAGATGCCGGGGGAACGGATGAAAAACTGTTTTTT.

The chain is built from TRBV3-1 (or the pseudogene TRBV3-2) and TRBJ1-1; TRBD1 matches 8 bases. The CDR3 has 15 amino acids. J was trimmed by 1 base and V by 2 bases; bases with no gene match: 3. Germline V CDR1 and CDR2: LGHDT, YNNKEL (reference sequence). CDR3 region: CASSQPGQGNTEAFF. The CDR3 bases are TGTGCCAGCAGCCAACCTGGACAGGGGAACACTGAAGCTTTCTTT.